A selection of T cell receptor beta chains follows, all from one sample in a study of Ad26.COV2.S vaccination and SARS-CoV-2 variants. Clones were sequenced by immunoSEQ multiplex PCR, and TCRdb holds only the in-frame ones, with some missing. This sample yields around 340,000 clones, of which around 89% are seen a single time; around 6.4% belongs to the top ten. The sample here was peripheral blood, taken in a trial of Ad26.COV2.S vaccine versus placebo. The receptors shown here come from a person between 18 and 59 years old who received the Ad26.COV2.S COVID-19 vaccine or a placebo. The CDR3 runs from the conserved cysteine through the conserved F or W. A D gene is named only where the DNA matches it firmly. Part of the rows lack a size; the others show once, few, many or a class for expanded clones.

>TRBJ2-1|NA|TRBV27|NA
CASSLLTPLVGQFF
TGTGCCAGCAGTTTATTAACCCCGTTGGTAGGGCAGTTCTTC
>TRBJ2-6|NA|TRBV7-6|NA
CASDIAPGANVLTF
TGTGCCAGCGATATCGCCCCCGGGGCCAACGTCCTGACTTTC
>TRBJ1-1|NA|TRBV5-1|NA
CASSRKQGSYTEAFF
TGCGCCAGCAGTCGTAAACAGGGAAGCTACACTGAAGCTTTCTTT
>TRBJ1-2|NA|TRBV6-1|TRBD1
CASSEALAAGGIVGYTF
TGTGCCAGCAGTGAAGCGTTGGCGGCAGGGGGGATAGTGGGCTACACCTTC
>TRBJ1-5|NA|TRBV18|TRBD1
CASSPQGQGYQPQHF
TGTGCCAGCTCACCGCAAGGACAGGGGTACCAGCCCCAGCATTTT
>TRBJ1-1|once|TRBV12-5|NA
CASGLGEGAEAFF
TGTGCTAGTGGTTTGGGGGAAGGGGCTGAAGCTTTCTTT
>TRBJ2-5|NA|TRBV12-5|TRBD1
CASGLVSPGQGKKTQYF
TGTGCTAGTGGTTTGGTCAGTCCGGGACAGGGGAAGAAGACCCAGTACTTC
>TRBJ2-2|NA|TRBV13|NA
CASSLGKRDTGELFF
TGTGCCAGCAGCTTAGGCAAGAGAGACACCGGGGAGCTGTTTTTT
>TRBJ2-7|once|TRBV20-1|TRBD1
CSASRQGARNEQYF
TGCAGTGCTAGTCGGCAGGGGGCGCGGAACGAGCAGTACTTC
>TRBJ1-5|NA|TRBV6-5|TRBD1
CASSSVTGENQPQHF
TGTGCCAGCAGTTCAGTGACAGGGGAGAATCAGCCCCAGCATTTT
>TRBJ2-7|NA|TRBV5-6|NA
CASRPLTGLGSYEQYF
TGTGCCAGCAGACCCCTTACAGGGTTGGGGTCCTACGAGCAGTACTTC
>TRBJ1-1|NA|TRBV5-8|NA
CASSLVGEAFF
TGTGCCAGCAGCTTGGTGGGTGAAGCTTTCTTT
>TRBJ2-5|NA|TRBV11-1|TRBD1
CASSSGQAVWAETQYF
TGTGCCAGCAGCTCCGGACAGGCTGTTTGGGCGGAGACCCAGTACTTC
>TRBJ2-1|NA|TRBV5-6|TRBD2
CASSVTKLAGEDEQFF
TGTGCCAGCAGCGTGACTAAACTAGCGGGAGAGGATGAGCAGTTCTTC
>TRBJ2-3|NA|TRBV27|TRBD2
CASSLGAGGQKDTQYF
TGTGCCAGCAGTTTAGGGGCGGGAGGTCAGAAAGATACGCAGTATTTT
>TRBJ2-7|NA|TRBV27|TRBD1
CASSRQGRVEQYF
TGTGCCAGCAGCCGACAGGGGCGGGTCGAGCAGTACTTC
>TRBJ1-2|once|TRBV18|NA
CASSPWEHRRYYGYTF
TGTGCCAGCTCACCATGGGAACATAGGAGATACTATGGCTACACCTTC
>TRBJ1-1|NA|TRBV6-5|NA
CASRADMTNTEAFF
TGTGCCAGCAGGGCAGACATGACGAACACTGAAGCTTTCTTT
>TRBJ2-1|NA|TRBV7-2|TRBD2
CASRSGKDWNNEQFF
TGTGCCAGCAGGAGCGGGAAAGATTGGAACAATGAGCAGTTCTTC
>TRBJ2-2|NA|TRBV7-2|TRBD1
CASSLEAGGWGELFF
TGTGCCAGCAGCTTAGAAGCAGGGGGCTGGGGGGAGCTGTTTTTT
>TRBJ2-7|NA|TRBV19|NA
CASSMASSAYEQYF
TGTGCCAGTAGTATGGCGTCCAGTGCCTACGAGCAGTACTTC
>TRBJ1-3|NA|TRBV20-1|NA
CSASQGRPSGNTIYF
TGCAGTGCTAGTCAGGGACGGCCCTCTGGAAACACCATATATTTT
>TRBJ1-1|NA|TRBV10-3|NA
CAIRRQLLNTEAFF
TGTGCCATCAGACGACAGTTACTGAACACTGAAGCTTTCTTT
>TRBJ1-2|few|TRBV2|TRBD1
CASDGTENYGYTF
TGTGCCAGCGACGGGACAGAAAACTATGGCTACACCTTC
>TRBJ1-1|once|TRBV3-1/TRBV3-2|NA
CASSQTGNTEAFF
TGTGCCAGCAGCCAAACAGGAAATACTGAAGCTTTCTTT
>TRBJ2-7|NA|TRBV5-4|NA
CASSSSSKGEQYF
TGTGCCAGCAGTTCAAGCTCGAAAGGGGAGCAGTACTTC
>TRBJ1-3|NA|TRBV6-2/TRBV6-3|NA
CASSYAAESSGNTIYF
TGTGCCAGCAGTTACGCCGCAGAGAGCTCTGGAAACACCATATATTTT
>TRBJ1-4|NA|TRBV5-5|NA
CASSLAQGFEKLFF
TGTGCCAGCAGCTTGGCTCAGGGTTTCGAAAAACTGTTTTTT
>TRBJ2-6|NA|TRBV9|NA
CASSVGGVGANVLTF
TGTGCCAGCAGCGTAGGAGGGGTCGGGGCCAACGTCCTGACTTTC
>TRBJ2-5|NA|TRBV3-1/TRBV3-2|NA
CASTPLLGGETQYF
TGTGCCAGCACCCCCTTGTTGGGGGGAGAGACCCAGTACTTC
>TRBJ2-7|NA|TRBV27|NA
CASSLTQGYEQYF
TGTGCCAGCAGTTTAACCCAGGGTTACGAGCAGTACTTC
>TRBJ1-5|NA|TRBV5-6|NA
CASSLGPVSNQPQHF
TGTGCCAGCAGCCTCGGACCCGTTAGCAATCAGCCCCAGCATTTT
>TRBJ2-2|NA|TRBV7-2|NA
CASRRQANTGELFF
TGTGCCAGCAGAAGACAGGCGAACACCGGGGAGCTGTTTTTT
>TRBJ1-2|few|TRBV7-2|TRBD1
CASSLVGDRGGGYTF
TGTGCCAGCAGCTTAGTCGGAGACAGGGGAGGTGGCTACACCTTC